This is a list of T cell receptor beta chains from one sample in a study of cytomegalovirus exposure and HLA in healthy donors. Profiled with immunoSEQ multiplex PCR; TCRdb holds only in-frame clones, not every one. The sample holds approximately 150,000 clones, approximately 80% seen once. Sequencing was done on a sample of PBMCs. These receptors all stem from a woman aged 40 to 50 in good health and CMV-seronegative. Both conserved end residues are part of each CDR3. Fields, in order: CDR3 protein, CDR3 DNA, V gene, D gene, clone size, J gene. A D gene is named only where the DNA matches it firmly. Clone size is shown for a subset of rows, as once, few, many or a class of expanded clone.

CASSLNREVTSWNEKLFF	TGTGCCAGCAGCTTAAACAGGGAAGTAACGAGCTGGAATGAAAAACTGTTTTTT	TRBV7-3	.	.	TRBJ1-4
CASSLTSGGEDTQYF	TGTGCCAGCAGCTTGACTAGCGGGGGGGAGGATACGCAGTATTTT	TRBV5-4	TRBD2	.	TRBJ2-3
CAWSPWGGPKNIQYF	TGTGCCTGGAGCCCCTGGGGGGGCCCCAAAAACATTCAGTACTTC	TRBV30	.	.	TRBJ2-4
CASSYGQGNYEQYF	TGTGCCAGCAGTTACGGACAGGGTAACTACGAGCAGTACTTC	TRBV28	TRBD1	.	TRBJ2-7
CASSYRGYQPQHF	TGTGCCAGCAGTTACCGGGGATATCAGCCCCAGCATTTT	TRBV6-5	.	once	TRBJ1-5
CASSSLQGSTGELFF	TGTGCCAGCAGCTCGCTACAGGGAAGCACCGGGGAGCTGTTTTTT	TRBV7-2	.	.	TRBJ2-2
CASSLKEMGRMNTEAFF	TGCGCCAGCAGCTTGAAAGAGATGGGCAGGATGAACACTGAAGCTTTCTTT	TRBV5-1	.	.	TRBJ1-1
CSSSLTSSYEQYF	TGTTCCAGCTCTTTAACTAGCTCCTACGAGCAGTACTTC	TRBV7-9	.	.	TRBJ2-7
CASSLVVGAFF	TGTGCCAGCAGCTTAGTGGTCGGGGCTTTCTTT	TRBV11-2	.	.	TRBJ1-1
CASSQGISGRASQETQYF	TGTGCCAGCAGCCAAGGAATTAGCGGGAGGGCGAGCCAAGAGACCCAGTACTTC	TRBV14	TRBD2	.	TRBJ2-5
CASSQVTGGFSYNSPLHF	TGCGCCAGCAGCCAAGTTACGGGGGGGTTCTCCTATAATTCACCCCTCCACTTT	TRBV4-1	.	once	TRBJ1-6
CASSLSGTGYYEQYF	TGTGCCAGCAGCTTATCCGGGACAGGGTACTACGAGCAGTACTTC	TRBV7-6	TRBD1	.	TRBJ2-7
CASRNRDKSNTGELFF	TGCGCCAGCCGGAACCGGGACAAATCGAACACCGGGGAGCTGTTTTTT	TRBV4-1	.	.	TRBJ2-2
CASSLSRGGIQGLAKNIQYF	TGTGCCAGCAGTTTAAGTAGAGGAGGTATCCAGGGGTTAGCCAAAAACATTCAGTACTTC	TRBV28	.	.	TRBJ2-4
CASSLESWTGVETQYF	TGTGCCAGCAGCTTAGAGTCTTGGACAGGGGTAGAGACCCAGTACTTC	TRBV7-2	TRBD1	.	TRBJ2-5
CASSAGQGARNEQFF	TGTGCCAGCAGTGCGGGACAGGGGGCGCGTAATGAGCAGTTCTTC	TRBV2	TRBD1	.	TRBJ2-1
CASSLIGTEAFF	TGTGCCAGCAGCTTAATCGGGACTGAAGCTTTCTTT	TRBV7-9	.	.	TRBJ1-1
CAWSGTGLSYEQYF	TGTGCCTGGAGTGGAACAGGGTTATCCTACGAGCAGTACTTC	TRBV30	.	.	TRBJ2-7
CASSQGSAARREKLFF	TGCGCCAGCAGCCAAGGTTCGGCAGCTCGGAGGGAAAAACTGTTTTTT	TRBV4-3	.	.	TRBJ1-4
CASGRSGARNEQFF	TGTGCCAGCGGCCGTAGCGGGGCCCGAAATGAGCAGTTCTTC	TRBV25-1	TRBD2	.	TRBJ2-1
CASSLDSGGHNEQFF	TGTGCCAGCAGCTTGGACAGCGGGGGCCACAATGAGCAGTTCTTC	TRBV11-3	TRBD2	.	TRBJ2-1
CASSLQGQETQYF	TGCGCCAGCAGCCTGCAGGGACAAGAGACCCAGTACTTC	TRBV5-1	.	.	TRBJ2-5
CSVAQGAQRSGANGLTF	TGCAGCGTTGCACAGGGGGCGCAGCGGTCTGGGGCCAACGGCCTGACTTTC	TRBV29-1	TRBD1	.	TRBJ2-6
CASSEWQYTDTQYF	TGTGCCAGCAGTGAATGGCAGTACACAGATACGCAGTATTTT	TRBV6-1	.	.	TRBJ2-3
CASSFSGSGYGYTF	TGTGCCAGCAGCTTTAGTGGTAGTGGCTATGGCTACACCTTC	TRBV7-2	.	once	TRBJ1-2
CASRILTGSSYNEQFF	TGTGCCAGCCGGATCTTGACGGGGAGCTCCTACAATGAGCAGTTCTTC	TRBV2	.	.	TRBJ2-1
CASSYSLGNTIYF	TGTGCCAGCAGTTACTCTCTAGGAAACACCATATATTTT	TRBV6-6	.	.	TRBJ1-3
CASSSQPGEPTDTQYF	TGTGCCAGCAGCTCCCAGCCGGGGGAGCCCACAGATACGCAGTATTTT	TRBV4-2	.	.	TRBJ2-3
CASSLDRNSQYF	TGTGCCAGCAGCCTGGACAGAAACAGTCAGTACTTC	TRBV7-9	.	.	TRBJ2-4
CASSLSGFRHYEQYF	TGTGCCAGCAGCTTAAGCGGTTTTAGACACTACGAGCAGTACTTC	TRBV7-2	.	.	TRBJ2-7
CASSQVGAQAGANGLTF	TGCGCCAGCAGCCAAGTGGGGGCCCAAGCTGGGGCCAACGGCCTGACTTTC	TRBV4-3	.	.	TRBJ2-6
CATSSGGGTQYF	TGTGCCACCTCAAGCGGGGGGGGGACCCAGTACTTC	TRBV19	TRBD2	.	TRBJ2-5
CSVESAFNTEAFF	TGCAGCGTTGAGTCAGCGTTTAACACTGAAGCTTTCTTT	TRBV29-1	.	.	TRBJ1-1
CASSAQGSAPSYNEQFF	TGTGCCAGCAGCGCCCAGGGGAGTGCCCCTTCCTACAATGAGCAGTTCTTC	TRBV7-2	.	.	TRBJ2-1
CASGVGAGAKNIQYF	TGCGCCAGCGGGGTGGGCGCGGGGGCCAAAAACATTCAGTACTTC	TRBV4-1	.	.	TRBJ2-4
CASSRATGANEQFF	TGTGCCAGCAGCCGAGCGACAGGGGCCAATGAGCAGTTCTTC	TRBV6-5	TRBD1	.	TRBJ2-1
CASSSPRGSSSGANVLTF	TGTGCCAGTAGTTCGCCCAGGGGGTCCAGCTCTGGGGCCAACGTCCTGACTTTC	TRBV19	TRBD1	.	TRBJ2-6
CASSSATRQWEKLFF	TGTGCCAGCAGCTCCGCAACCCGACAGTGGGAAAAACTGTTTTTT	TRBV5-6	.	.	TRBJ1-4
CASSLTPGGRYEQYF	TGTGCCAGCAGCTTAACCCCCGGCGGGAGGTACGAGCAGTACTTC	TRBV7-3	TRBD2	.	TRBJ2-7
CASSLGDRNQETQYF	TGTGCTAGCAGCTTGGGGGACAGGAATCAAGAGACCCAGTACTTC	TRBV7-7	TRBD1	.	TRBJ2-5
CASSFGGDEKLFF	TGCGCCAGCAGCTTTGGGGGCGATGAAAAACTGTTTTTT	TRBV5-1	.	.	TRBJ1-4
CASSCFYVVFF	TGTGCCAGCAGTTGTTTTTATGTTGTGTTTTTT	TRBV6-7	.	few	TRBJ2-2
CSLDSFVGGTEAFF	TGCAGCTTGGACTCCTTCGTGGGGGGCACTGAAGCTTTCTTT	TRBV29-1	.	.	TRBJ1-1
CASSKLRQGNTEAFF	TGTGCCAGCAGTAAGCTCCGACAGGGCAACACTGAAGCTTTCTTT	TRBV28	TRBD1	.	TRBJ1-1
CASSRGTGINQPQHF	TGTGCCAGCAGCAGAGGGACAGGGATAAACCAGCCCCAGCATTTT	TRBV5-4	TRBD1	.	TRBJ1-5